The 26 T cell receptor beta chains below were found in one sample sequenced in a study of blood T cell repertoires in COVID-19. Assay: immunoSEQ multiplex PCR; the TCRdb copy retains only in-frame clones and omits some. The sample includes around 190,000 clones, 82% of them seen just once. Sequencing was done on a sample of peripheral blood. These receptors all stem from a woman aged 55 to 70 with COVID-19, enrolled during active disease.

The CDR3 DNA sequence: TGTGCCAGCAGTTTTGAGAGCACTGAAGCTTTCTTT. It encodes CASSFESTEAFF. J is TRBJ1-1 and V is TRBV12-3 or TRBV12-4; D remains unclear. With 3 bases removed from V and 4 bases from J, the gap between germline ends came to 6 bases. The CDR3 is 12 amino acids.

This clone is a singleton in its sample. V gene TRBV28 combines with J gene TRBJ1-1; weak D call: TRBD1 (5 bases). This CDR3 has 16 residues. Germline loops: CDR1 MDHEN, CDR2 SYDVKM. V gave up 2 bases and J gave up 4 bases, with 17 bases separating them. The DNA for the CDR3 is TGTGCCAGCAGTTTACCCCCGGGGGAGTGGGCCACTGAAGCTTTCTTT. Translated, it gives CASSLPPGEWATEAFF.

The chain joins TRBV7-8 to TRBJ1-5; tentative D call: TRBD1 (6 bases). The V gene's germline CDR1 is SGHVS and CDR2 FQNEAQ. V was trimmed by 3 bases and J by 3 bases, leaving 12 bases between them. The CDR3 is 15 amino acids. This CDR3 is CASSFTGQLNQPQHF. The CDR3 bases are TGTGCCAGCAGCTTTACGGGACAACTCAATCAGCCCCAGCATTTT.

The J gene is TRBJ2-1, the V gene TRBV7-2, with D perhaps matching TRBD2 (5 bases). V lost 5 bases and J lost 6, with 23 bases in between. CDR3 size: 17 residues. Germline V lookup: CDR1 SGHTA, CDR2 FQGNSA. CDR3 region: CASSPRLARGLGNEQFF. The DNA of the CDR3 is TGTGCCAGCAGCCCCCGTTTAGCCAGAGGGCTAGGCAATGAGCAGTTCTTC. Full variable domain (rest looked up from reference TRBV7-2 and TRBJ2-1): GAGVSQSPSNKVTEKGKDVELRCDPISGHTALYWYRQSLGQGLEFLIYFQGNSAPDKSGLPSDRFSAERTGGSVSTLTIQRTQQEDSAVYLCASSPRLARGLGNEQFFGPGTRLTVL.

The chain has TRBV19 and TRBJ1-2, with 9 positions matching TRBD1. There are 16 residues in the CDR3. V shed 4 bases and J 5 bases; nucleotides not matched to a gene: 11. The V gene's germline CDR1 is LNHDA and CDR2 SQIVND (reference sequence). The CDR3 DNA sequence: TGTGCCAGTAGTACCACAGGGGGCGCGGTTCTGTATGGCTACACCTTC. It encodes CASSTTGGAVLYGYTF.

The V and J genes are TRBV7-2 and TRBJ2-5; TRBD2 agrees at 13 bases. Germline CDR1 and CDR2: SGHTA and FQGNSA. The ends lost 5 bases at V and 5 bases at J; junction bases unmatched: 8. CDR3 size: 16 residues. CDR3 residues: CASSRTSGSRGETQYF. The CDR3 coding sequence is TGTGCCAGCAGCCGGACTAGCGGGAGCAGGGGGGAGACCCAGTACTTC.

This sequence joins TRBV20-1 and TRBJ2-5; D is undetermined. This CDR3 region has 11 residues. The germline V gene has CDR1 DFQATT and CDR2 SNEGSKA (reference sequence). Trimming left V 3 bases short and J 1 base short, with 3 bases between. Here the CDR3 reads CSARSQETQYF. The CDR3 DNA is TGCAGTGCTAGGAGCCAAGAGACCCAGTACTTC.

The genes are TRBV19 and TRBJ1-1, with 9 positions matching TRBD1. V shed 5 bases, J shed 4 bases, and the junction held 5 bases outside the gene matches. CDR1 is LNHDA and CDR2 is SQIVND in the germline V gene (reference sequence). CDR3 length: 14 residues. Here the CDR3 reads CASSLRQGVTEAFF. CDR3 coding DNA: TGTGCCAGTAGTCTGCGACAGGGGGTCACTGAAGCTTTCTTT.

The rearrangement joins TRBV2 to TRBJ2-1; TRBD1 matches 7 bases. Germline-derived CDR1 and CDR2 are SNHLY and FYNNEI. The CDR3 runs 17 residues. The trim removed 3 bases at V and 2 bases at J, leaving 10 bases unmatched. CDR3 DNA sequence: TGTGCCAGCAGTGACCAAGCGCGGCAGGGGGCCTACAATGAGCAGTTCTTC. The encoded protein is CASSDQARQGAYNEQFF.

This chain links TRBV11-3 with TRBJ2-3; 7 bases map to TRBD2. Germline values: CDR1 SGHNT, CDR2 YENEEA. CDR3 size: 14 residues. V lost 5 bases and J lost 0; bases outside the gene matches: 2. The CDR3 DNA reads TGTGCCAGCAGCGTTAGCGGGAGCACAGATACGCAGTATTTT. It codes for CASSVSGSTDTQYF.

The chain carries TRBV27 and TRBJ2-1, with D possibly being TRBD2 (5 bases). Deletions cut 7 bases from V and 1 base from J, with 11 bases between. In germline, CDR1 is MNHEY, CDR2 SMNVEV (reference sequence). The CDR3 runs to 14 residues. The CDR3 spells CASKWRRSYNEQFF. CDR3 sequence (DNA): TGTGCCAGCAAGTGGAGGAGGTCCTACAATGAGCAGTTCTTC.

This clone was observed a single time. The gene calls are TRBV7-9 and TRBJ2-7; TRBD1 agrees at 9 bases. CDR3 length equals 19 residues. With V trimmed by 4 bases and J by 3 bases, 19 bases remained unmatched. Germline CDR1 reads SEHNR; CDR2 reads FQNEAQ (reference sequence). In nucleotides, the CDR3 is TGTGCCAGCAGCTCCCCTCGCACTACCCGGGACAGGGTGGTCTACGAGCAGTACTTC. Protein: CASSSPRTTRDRVVYEQYF.

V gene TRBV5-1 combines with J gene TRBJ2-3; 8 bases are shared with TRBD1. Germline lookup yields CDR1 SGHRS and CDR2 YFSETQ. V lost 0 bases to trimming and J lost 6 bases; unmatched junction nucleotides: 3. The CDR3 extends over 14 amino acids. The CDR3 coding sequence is TGCGCCAGCAGCTTGGATCAGGGGGCGGATACGCAGTATTTT. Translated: CASSLDQGADTQYF.

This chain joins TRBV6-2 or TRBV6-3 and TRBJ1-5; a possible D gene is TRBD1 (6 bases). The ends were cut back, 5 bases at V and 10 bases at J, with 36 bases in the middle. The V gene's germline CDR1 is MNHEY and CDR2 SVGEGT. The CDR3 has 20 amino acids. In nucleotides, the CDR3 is TGTGCCAGCAGTGCTCCACCCACAGGGTCGGCCTACGGGATCATCAATCCCCAGCATTTT. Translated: CASSAPPTGSAYGIINPQHF.

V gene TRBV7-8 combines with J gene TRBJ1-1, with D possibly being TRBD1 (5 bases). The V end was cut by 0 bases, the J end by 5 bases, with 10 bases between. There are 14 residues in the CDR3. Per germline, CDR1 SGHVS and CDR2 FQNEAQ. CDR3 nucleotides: TGTGCCAGCAGCTTAGCGCAGGGTTATACTGAAGCTTTCTTT. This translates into CASSLAQGYTEAFF.

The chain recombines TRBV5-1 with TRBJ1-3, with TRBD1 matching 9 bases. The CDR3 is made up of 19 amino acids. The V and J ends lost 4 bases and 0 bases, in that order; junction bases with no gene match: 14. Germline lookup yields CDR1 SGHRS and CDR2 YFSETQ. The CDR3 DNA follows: TGCGCCAGCAGCAAGGGAATACCGGGACAGGGCCCCTCTGGAAACACCATATATTTT. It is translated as CASSKGIPGQGPSGNTIYF.

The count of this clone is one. The CDR3 sequence is CASSPSGGAWNEQFF. CDR3 DNA: TGTGCCAGCAGCCCCAGCGGGGGGGCCTGGAATGAGCAGTTCTTC. The chain is built from TRBV3-1 (or the pseudogene TRBV3-2) and TRBJ2-1; 10 bases fit TRBD2. Trimming at V came to 4 bases and at J to 7 bases, leaving 7 bases not matched to a gene. There are 15 residues in the CDR3. Per germline, CDR1 LGHDT and CDR2 YNNKEL (reference sequence).

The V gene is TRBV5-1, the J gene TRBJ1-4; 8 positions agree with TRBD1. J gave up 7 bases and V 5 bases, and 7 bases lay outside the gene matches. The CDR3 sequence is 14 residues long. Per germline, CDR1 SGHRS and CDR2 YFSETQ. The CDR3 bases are TGCGCCAGCAGTCTCGACAGGGGTGGTGAAAAACTGTTTTTT. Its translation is CASSLDRGGEKLFF.

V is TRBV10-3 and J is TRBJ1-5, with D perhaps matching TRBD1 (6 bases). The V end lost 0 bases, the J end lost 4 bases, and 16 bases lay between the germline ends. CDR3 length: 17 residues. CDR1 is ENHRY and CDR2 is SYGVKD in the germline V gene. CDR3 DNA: TGTGCCATCAGTGAGTCGAAAGGCAGGGGTCCAAATCAGCCCCAGCATTTT. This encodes CAISESKGRGPNQPQHF.

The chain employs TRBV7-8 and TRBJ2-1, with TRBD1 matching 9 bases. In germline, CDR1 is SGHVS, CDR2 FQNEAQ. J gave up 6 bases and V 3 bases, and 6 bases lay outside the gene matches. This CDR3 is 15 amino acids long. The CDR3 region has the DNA TGTGCCAGCAGCTTTACAGGGGGCCCCTTCAATGAGCAGTTCTTC. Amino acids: CASSFTGGPFNEQFF.

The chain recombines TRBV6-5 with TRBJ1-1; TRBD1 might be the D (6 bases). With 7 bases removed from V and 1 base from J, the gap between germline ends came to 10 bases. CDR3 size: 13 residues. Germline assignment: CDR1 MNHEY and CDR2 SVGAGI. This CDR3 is CASIGGANTEAFF. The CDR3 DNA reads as TGTGCCAGCATAGGGGGGGCGAACACTGAAGCTTTCTTT.

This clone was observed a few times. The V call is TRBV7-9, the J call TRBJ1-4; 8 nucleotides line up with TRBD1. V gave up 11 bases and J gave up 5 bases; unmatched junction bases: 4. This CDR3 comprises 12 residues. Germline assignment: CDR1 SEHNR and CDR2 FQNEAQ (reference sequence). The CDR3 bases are TGTGCCGGACAGGGCGCAAATGAAAAACTGTTTTTT. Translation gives CAGQGANEKLFF.

The CDR3 DNA follows: TGTGCCAGCAGCTCCCCGACAATGAGCACTGAAGCTTTCTTT. It codes for CASSSPTMSTEAFF. J is TRBJ1-1 and V is TRBV5-5; no definite D call. Germline assignment: CDR1 SGHKS and CDR2 YYEKEE (reference sequence). This CDR3 has 14 amino acids. V dropped 3 bases and J dropped 4 bases, with 13 bases sitting between them.

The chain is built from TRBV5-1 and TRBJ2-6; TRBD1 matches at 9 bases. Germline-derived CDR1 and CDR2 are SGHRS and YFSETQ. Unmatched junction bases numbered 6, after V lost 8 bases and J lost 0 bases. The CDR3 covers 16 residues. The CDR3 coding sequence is TGCGCCAGTGGGGACAGGGTAAGCTCTGGGGCCAACGTCCTGACTTTC. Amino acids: CASGDRVSSGANVLTF.

CDR3 DNA sequence: TGTGCCAGCAGCCGCCTAGGCGGCGGGCAAGAGACCCAGTACTTC. This sequence encodes CASSRLGGGQETQYF. The V call is TRBV9, the J call TRBJ2-5; maybe TRBD2 (5 bases). The CDR3 totals 15 residues. The V end lost 4 bases, the J end lost 2 bases, and 15 bases lay between the germline ends. CDR1 is SGDLS and CDR2 is YYNGEE in the germline V gene.

The CDR3 nucleotides read TGTGCCAGCAGCCAAGACCTCGACTCTATGGAGGCCAAAAACATTCAGTACTTC. This translates into CASSQDLDSMEAKNIQYF. The chain uses TRBV3-1 (or the pseudogene TRBV3-2) and TRBJ2-4; no reliable D call. Germline CDR1 is LGHDT and CDR2 is YNNKEL (reference sequence). Trimming left V 0 bases short and J 1 base short, with 16 bases between. The CDR3 extends over 18 amino acids.